This is a list of T cell receptor beta chains from one sample in a study of CD4 and CD8 cells across lung adenocarcinoma regions. One entry per CDR3 protein, called by TCRdb with MiXCR from the PCR reads. Of thousands of distinct CDR3 sequences listed, about 51% are singletons. Material: CD8+ T cells from the center of a lung tumor. These receptor sequences come from a female donor with lung adenocarcinoma. The CD4 and CD8 labels of this study may be unreliable. Each CDR3 is given with its conserved first and last residue. The order of the fields is D gene, J gene, V gene, clone size, CDR3 protein, CDR3 DNA. The D gene is left open where the match is weak. A clone size is listed for some rows: how often the clone was seen (once, few, many), or a class if it is expanded.

d_gene: TRBD1; j_gene: TRBJ2-1; v_gene: TRBV6-6; abundance: large; CDR3aa: CASISGQGGRNEQFF; CDR3nt: TGTGCCAGCATTAGTGGACAAGGGGGCCGCAATGAGCAGTTCTTC
d_gene: TRBD2; j_gene: TRBJ2-5; v_gene: TRBV7-6; abundance: NA; CDR3aa: CASSLGFLPSGRSSEQYF; CDR3nt: TGTGCCAGCAGCTTAGGATTTCTTCCTAGCGGGAGATCGAGTGAGCAGTACTTC
d_gene: NA; j_gene: TRBJ2-3; v_gene: TRBV6-2/TRBV6-3; abundance: medium-sized; CDR3aa: CASSILYREWGTDTQYF; CDR3nt: TGTGCCAGCAGTATACTCTATCGGGAGTGGGGCACAGATACGCAGTATTTT
d_gene: TRBD2; j_gene: TRBJ2-4; v_gene: TRBV6-5; abundance: NA; CDR3aa: CASSYSGGPATDTQYF; CDR3nt: TGTGCCAGCAGCTACTCGGGGGGGCCTGCCACAGATACGCAGTACTTC
d_gene: NA; j_gene: TRBJ2-3; v_gene: TRBV5-1; abundance: many; CDR3aa: CASSLGGTDTQYF; CDR3nt: TGCGCCAGCAGCTTGGGGGGCACAGATACGCAGTATTTT
d_gene: TRBD1; j_gene: TRBJ2-3; v_gene: TRBV12-3/TRBV12-4; abundance: NA; CDR3aa: CASGSGQGTDTQYF; CDR3nt: TGTGCCAGCGGTTCGGGACAGGGGACAGACACCCAGTATTTC
d_gene: NA; j_gene: TRBJ1-2; v_gene: TRBV12-3/TRBV12-4; abundance: few; CDR3aa: CASSLGNYGYTF; CDR3nt: TGTGCCAGCAGTTTAGGGAACTATGGCTACACCTTC
d_gene: NA; j_gene: TRBJ1-5; v_gene: TRBV25-1; abundance: many; CDR3aa: CASSALGTRVSWQPQHF; CDR3nt: TGTGCCAGCAGTGCACTTGGGACAAGGGTTTCTTGGCAGCCCCAGCATTTT
d_gene: TRBD1; j_gene: TRBJ1-6; v_gene: TRBV10-2; abundance: few; CDR3aa: CASSIPGQGNSPLHF; CDR3nt: TGCGCCAGCAGTATACCGGGACAGGGGAATTCACCCCTCCACTTT
d_gene: NA; j_gene: TRBJ2-4; v_gene: TRBV12-3/TRBV12-4; abundance: NA; CDR3aa: CGGSGLGAKNTQYF; CDR3nt: TGTGGCGGCTCGGGGCTGGGAGCCAAAAATACGCAGTACTTC
d_gene: NA; j_gene: TRBJ2-5; v_gene: TRBV25-1; abundance: NA; CDR3aa: CASLPKVGGETQYF; CDR3nt: TGTGCCAGCCTTCCCAAAGTAGGAGGGGAGACCCAGTACTTC
d_gene: TRBD2; j_gene: TRBJ2-7; v_gene: TRBV3-1; abundance: NA; CDR3aa: CASRPNSGRLTGEQYF; CDR3nt: TGTGCCAGCAGGCCGAATAGCGGGAGGTTAACGGGAGAGCAGTACTTC
d_gene: TRBD2; j_gene: TRBJ2-7; v_gene: TRBV7-2; abundance: many; CDR3aa: CASSLGSGAYNEQYF; CDR3nt: TGTGCCAGCAGCTTAGGTAGCGGGGCCTACAATGAGCAGTACTTC
d_gene: NA; j_gene: TRBJ2-5; v_gene: TRBV12-3/TRBV12-4; abundance: NA; CDR3aa: CAGRGGRDRDTQYF; CDR3nt: TGTGCGGGGCGCGGTGGGCGGGACCGAGATACCCAGTATTTC
d_gene: NA; j_gene: TRBJ2-7; v_gene: TRBV12-3/TRBV12-4; abundance: many; CDR3aa: CASSVLGSYEQYF; CDR3nt: TGTGCCAGCAGTGTTTTAGGCTCCTACGAGCAGTACTTC
d_gene: TRBD1; j_gene: TRBJ2-3; v_gene: TRBV27; abundance: NA; CDR3aa: CASKGTGGTDTQYF; CDR3nt: TGTGCCAGCAAGGGGACAGGGGGCACAGATACGCAGTATTTT
d_gene: TRBD2; j_gene: TRBJ2-2; v_gene: TRBV7-3; abundance: NA; CDR3aa: CASAWGGAANTGELFF; CDR3nt: TGTGCCAGCGCCTGGGGGGGTGCGGCGAACACCGGGGAGCTGTTTTTT
d_gene: NA; j_gene: TRBJ1-5; v_gene: TRBV6-1; abundance: NA; CDR3aa: CASRSSASGNQPQHF; CDR3nt: TGTGCCAGCAGGAGCAGTGCGTCGGGCAATCAGCCCCAGCATTTT
d_gene: NA; j_gene: TRBJ2-1; v_gene: TRBV7-2; abundance: NA; CDR3aa: CASSLGGGFYEQFF; CDR3nt: TGTGCCAGCAGCTTGGGAGGGGGCTTCTACGAGCAGTTCTTC
d_gene: NA; j_gene: TRBJ2-2; v_gene: TRBV6-5; abundance: large; CDR3aa: CASSYSAGAFPFNTGELFF; CDR3nt: TGTGCCAGCAGTTACTCGGCGGGGGCCTTCCCATTTAACACCGGGGAGCTGTTTTTT
d_gene: NA; j_gene: TRBJ2-2; v_gene: TRBV12-5; abundance: NA; CDR3aa: CASAQGGVNTGELFF; CDR3nt: TGTGCTAGTGCCCAGGGAGGTGTGAACACCGGGGAGCTGTTTTTT
d_gene: NA; j_gene: TRBJ1-2; v_gene: TRBV6-4; abundance: NA; CDR3aa: CASSESADGDGYTF; CDR3nt: TGTGCCAGCAGTGAGTCAGCGGATGGCGATGGCTACACCTTC
d_gene: TRBD1; j_gene: TRBJ2-1; v_gene: TRBV7-9; abundance: NA; CDR3aa: CASSPDRGSYNEQFF; CDR3nt: TGTGCCAGCAGCCCCGACAGGGGCTCCTACAATGAGCAGTTCTTC
d_gene: NA; j_gene: TRBJ2-3; v_gene: TRBV6-4; abundance: NA; CDR3aa: CASSDAGKNTQYF; CDR3nt: TGTGCCAGCAGTGACGCGGGCAAAAATACGCAGTATTTC
d_gene: NA; j_gene: TRBJ1-5; v_gene: TRBV6-1; abundance: NA; CDR3aa: CASSELGEGQPQHF; CDR3nt: TGTGCCAGCAGTGAATTGGGCGAGGGCCAGCCCCAGCATTTT
d_gene: NA; j_gene: TRBJ2-7; v_gene: TRBV6-5; abundance: medium-sized; CDR3aa: CASSYVANNEQYF; CDR3nt: TGTGCCAGCAGTTACGTGGCGAACAATGAGCAGTACTTC
d_gene: NA; j_gene: TRBJ2-4; v_gene: TRBV6-1; abundance: NA; CDR3aa: CARELGDRVKETQYF; CDR3nt: TGTGCCAGGGAGCTAGGCGACAGAGTAAAAGAGACGCAGTACTTC
d_gene: TRBD2; j_gene: TRBJ2-3; v_gene: TRBV6-1; abundance: large; CDR3aa: CASTAAGTSGRGTDTQYF; CDR3nt: TGTGCCAGCACCGCTGCCGGGACTAGCGGGAGGGGGACAGATACGCAGTATTTT
d_gene: TRBD2; j_gene: TRBJ2-4; v_gene: TRBV12-3/TRBV12-4; abundance: NA; CDR3aa: CGGMGGGAKNIQYF; CDR3nt: TGTGGCGGCATGGGGGGGGGAGCCAAAAACATTCAGTATTTC
d_gene: NA; j_gene: TRBJ2-7; v_gene: TRBV4-2; abundance: NA; CDR3aa: CASSQEGYSAYEQYF; CDR3nt: TGTGCCAGCAGCCAAGAAGGGTATTCAGCCTACGAGCAGTACTTC
d_gene: NA; j_gene: TRBJ2-1; v_gene: TRBV10-1; abundance: few; CDR3aa: CASSEAVSYNEQFF; CDR3nt: TGCGCCAGCAGTGAAGCGGTATCCTACAATGAGCAGTTCTTC
d_gene: NA; j_gene: TRBJ2-2; v_gene: TRBV10-3; abundance: NA; CDR3aa: CAIEVSSANHDELFF; CDR3nt: TGTGCCATCGAAGTCTCTAGCGCGAACCACGATGAGCTGTTTTTT
d_gene: TRBD2; j_gene: TRBJ2-6; v_gene: TRBV6-1; abundance: NA; CDR3aa: CASGREPSGANVLSF; CDR3nt: TGTGCCAGCGGGCGGGAGCCTTCGGGCGCCAACGTGCTGTCCTTC
d_gene: NA; j_gene: TRBJ2-4; v_gene: TRBV10-3; abundance: NA; CDR3aa: CRSTGLGAKNMQYF; CDR3nt: TGCCGCAGCACGGGGCTGGGAGCCAAAAACATGCAGTATTTC
d_gene: NA; j_gene: TRBJ1-2; v_gene: TRBV29-1; abundance: once; CDR3aa: CSVVGPGLNGYTF; CDR3nt: TGCAGCGTTGTTGGCCCGGGGCTTAATGGCTACACCTTC
d_gene: TRBD1; j_gene: TRBJ2-7; v_gene: TRBV5-1; abundance: few; CDR3aa: CASSADPGQRLEQYF; CDR3nt: TGCGCCAGCAGCGCTGATCCGGGACAGCGTCTAGAGCAGTACTTC
d_gene: NA; j_gene: TRBJ1-4; v_gene: TRBV7-2; abundance: many; CDR3aa: CASSTATNEKLFF; CDR3nt: TGTGCCAGCTCGACTGCAACTAATGAAAAACTGTTTTTT
d_gene: TRBD2; j_gene: TRBJ2-7; v_gene: TRBV6-1; abundance: NA; CDR3aa: CASSPSGGGNGFFEPDTQYF; CDR3nt: TGTGCCAGCAGTCCCTCAGGCGGGGGGAATGGGTTTTTCGAACCAGATACGCAGTACTTC
d_gene: TRBD1; j_gene: TRBJ2-5; v_gene: TRBV5-4; abundance: many; CDR3aa: CASSRQGAGETQYF; CDR3nt: TGTGCCAGCAGCCGACAGGGGGCCGGGGAGACCCAGTACTTC
d_gene: NA; j_gene: TRBJ1-2; v_gene: TRBV10-3; abundance: NA; CDR3aa: CATAQDSQNYGYTF; CDR3nt: TGTGCCACCGCGCAGGACAGTCAAAACTATGGCTACACCTTC
d_gene: NA; j_gene: TRBJ1-1; v_gene: TRBV5-6; abundance: few; CDR3aa: CASSLEWNTEAFF; CDR3nt: TGTGCCAGCAGCTTGGAATGGAACACTGAAGCTTTCTTT
d_gene: NA; j_gene: TRBJ2-7; v_gene: TRBV6-1; abundance: many; CDR3aa: CASRGRDPYEQYF; CDR3nt: TGTGCCAGCAGGGGCAGGGACCCCTACGAGCAGTACTTC